This TCR beta chain was found in a study of patients and donors after allogeneic stem cell transplantation. TCRdb re-called the RT-PCR reads with MiXCR, one entry per CDR3 protein. The sample consists of about a million distinct CDR3 sequences, more than 15% of them appearing once. This clonotype was observed a handful of times. The CDR3 length is 16 residues. The V segment lost 9 bases and the J segment 3 bases; nucleotides outside the gene matches: 12. Sequenced material: blood, either unsorted or a sorted T cell fraction (not recorded which). The chain couples TRBV12-3 or TRBV12-4 to TRBJ1-5; 9 bases agree with TRBD1. This receptor was obtained from a human donor who was either an allogeneic HSCT recipient or a stem cell or donor lymphocyte infusion donor (not recorded which). It is not recorded whose cells these are; they may come from a transplant donor. The CDR3 is CARCDCDRGDNQPQHF. The CDR3 DNA reads as TGTGCCAGATGTGACTGTGACAGGGGGGACAATCAGCCCCAGCATTTT.